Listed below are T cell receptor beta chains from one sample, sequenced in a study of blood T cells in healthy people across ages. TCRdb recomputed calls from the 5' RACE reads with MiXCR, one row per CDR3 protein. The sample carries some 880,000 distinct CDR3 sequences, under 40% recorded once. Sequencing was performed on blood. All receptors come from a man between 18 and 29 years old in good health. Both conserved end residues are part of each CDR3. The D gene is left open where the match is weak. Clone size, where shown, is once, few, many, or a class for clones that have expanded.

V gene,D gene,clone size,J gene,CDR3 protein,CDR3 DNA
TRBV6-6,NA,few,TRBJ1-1,CASSMAREAFF,TGTGCCAGCAGCATGGCCCGTGAAGCTTTCTTT
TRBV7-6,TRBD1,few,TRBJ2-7,CASSPGTGRDYEQYF,TGTGCCAGCAGCCCAGGGACAGGGAGGGACTACGAGCAGTACTTC
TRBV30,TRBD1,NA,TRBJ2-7,CAWSLRVGTGENEQYF,TGTGCCTGGAGCCTTCGAGTGGGGACAGGGGAAAACGAGCAGTACTTC
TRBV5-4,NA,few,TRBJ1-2,CASSYGSGTGGYTF,TGTGCCAGCAGCTATGGATCGGGGACGGGGGGCTACACCTTC
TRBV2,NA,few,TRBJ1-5,CASSEGQAYSNQPQHF,TGTGCCAGCAGTGAAGGGCAGGCCTATAGCAATCAGCCCCAGCATTTT
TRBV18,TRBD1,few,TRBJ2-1,CASSPMGQYNEQFF,TGTGCCAGCTCACCAATGGGACAGTACAATGAGCAGTTCTTC
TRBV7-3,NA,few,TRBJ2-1,CASSLGVGRYNEQFF,TGTGCCAGCAGCTTAGGGGTAGGACGCTACAATGAGCAGTTCTTC
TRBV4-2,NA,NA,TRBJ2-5,CASSQSGPGETQYF,TGTGCCAGCAGCCAATCCGGGCCCGGGGAGACCCAGTACTTC
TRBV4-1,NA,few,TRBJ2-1,CASSLGTRGETQFF,TGCGCCAGCAGCCTCGGGACTCGGGGAGAGACCCAGTTCTTC
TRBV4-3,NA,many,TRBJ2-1,CASSQVSGQGEQFF,TGCGCCAGCAGCCAAGTTTCCGGACAAGGGGAGCAGTTCTTC
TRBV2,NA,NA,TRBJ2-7,CASSPGILSEQYF,TGTGCCAGCAGCCCCGGGATTCTCAGCGAGCAGTACTTC
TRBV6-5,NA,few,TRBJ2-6,CASSNRPRRISGANVLTF,TGTGCCAGCAGTAACAGGCCCCGTAGGATCTCTGGGGCCAACGTCCTGACTTTC
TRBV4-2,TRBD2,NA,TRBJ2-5,CASSHGVAGSPYEQYF,TGTGCCAGCAGCCATGGGGTAGCGGGGAGCCCCTATGAGCAGTACTTC
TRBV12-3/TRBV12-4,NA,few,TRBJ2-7,CASSPDHRYEQYF,TGTGCCAGCAGCCCTGACCACCGCTACGAGCAGTACTTC
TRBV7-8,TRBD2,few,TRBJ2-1,CASSFGAGMYNEQFF,TGTGCCAGCAGCTTCGGAGCGGGAATGTACAATGAGCAGTTCTTC
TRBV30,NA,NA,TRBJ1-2,CAWGYYGYTF,TGTGCCTGGGGTTACTATGGCTACACCTTC
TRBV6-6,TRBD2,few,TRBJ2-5,CASRRERGTYEQYF,TGTGCCAGCAGGAGAGAGCGGGGGACGTATGAGCAGTACTTC
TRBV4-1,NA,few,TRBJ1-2,CASSQVSERSGYTF,TGCGCCAGCAGCCAAGTGTCGGAACGCTCTGGCTACACCTTC
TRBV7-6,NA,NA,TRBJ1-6,CASSLGSGSLNSPLHF,TGTGCCAGCAGCCTCGGATCAGGTTCCTTAAACTCACCCCTCCACTTT
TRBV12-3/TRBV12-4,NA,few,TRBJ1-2,CASSLEGGAGGYTF,TGTGCCAGCAGTTTAGAAGGGGGGGCAGGGGGCTACACCTTC
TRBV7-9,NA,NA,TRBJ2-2,CASSPNIRFPNTGELFF,TGTGCCAGCAGCCCAAACATCCGTTTCCCAAACACCGGGGAGCTGTTTTTT
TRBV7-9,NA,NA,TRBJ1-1,CASSGTTVNTEAFF,TGTGCCAGCAGCGGTACGACGGTGAACACTGAAGCTTTCTTT
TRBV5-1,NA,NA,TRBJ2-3,CASSPAGPGDTQYF,TGCGCCAGCAGCCCCGCGGGGCCGGGAGATACGCAGTATTTT
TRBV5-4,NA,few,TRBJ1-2,CASSQGRDTGYTF,TGTGCCAGCAGCCAAGGAAGGGACACCGGCTACACCTTC
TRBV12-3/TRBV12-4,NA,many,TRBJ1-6,CASSHGAMNSPLHF,TGTGCCAGCAGTCACGGGGCTATGAATTCACCCCTCCACTTT
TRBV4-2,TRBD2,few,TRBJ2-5,CASSGSAGGSETQYF,TGTGCCAGCAGTGGGTCAGCGGGGGGCTCTGAGACCCAGTACTTC
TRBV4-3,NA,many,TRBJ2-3,CASSQAVGGTDTQYF,TGCGCCAGCAGCCAAGCGGTTGGCGGCACAGATACGCAGTATTTT
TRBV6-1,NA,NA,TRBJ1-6,CASSTAGFGTDNSPLHF,TGTGCCAGCAGCACAGCCGGCTTTGGGACCGATAATTCACCCCTCCACTTT
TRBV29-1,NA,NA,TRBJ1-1,CSVNGGWSTEAFF,TGCAGCGTAAATGGAGGGTGGAGCACTGAAGCTTTCTTT
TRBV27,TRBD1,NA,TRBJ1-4,CASSSLRTGGREKLFF,TGTGCCAGCAGTTCGCTCCGGACAGGGGGGAGGGAAAAACTGTTTTTT
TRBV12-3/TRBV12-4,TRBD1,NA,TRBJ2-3,CASSLWGQGAYTDTQYF,TGTGCCAGCAGTTTATGGGGACAGGGGGCTTATACAGATACGCAGTATTTT
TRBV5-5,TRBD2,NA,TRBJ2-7,CASSLAPSGGASYNEQYF,TGTGCCAGCAGCTTGGCCCCTAGCGGGGGGGCCTCCTACAATGAGCAGTACTTC
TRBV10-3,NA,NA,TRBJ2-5,CAISETDGGLETQYF,TGTGCCATCAGCGAGACAGACGGGGGTCTGGAGACCCAGTACTTC